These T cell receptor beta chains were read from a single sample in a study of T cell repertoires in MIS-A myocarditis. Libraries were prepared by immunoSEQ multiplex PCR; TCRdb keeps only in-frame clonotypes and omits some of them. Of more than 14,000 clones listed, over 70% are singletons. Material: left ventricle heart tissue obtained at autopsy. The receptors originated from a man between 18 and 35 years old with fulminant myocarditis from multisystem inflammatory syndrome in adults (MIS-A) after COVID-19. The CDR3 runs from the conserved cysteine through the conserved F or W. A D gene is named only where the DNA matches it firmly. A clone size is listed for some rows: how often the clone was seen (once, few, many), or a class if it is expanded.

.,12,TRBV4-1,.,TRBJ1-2,CASSQGTPGYTF,TGCGCCAGCAGCCAAGGGACGCCTGGCTACACCTTC
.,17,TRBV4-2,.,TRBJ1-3,CASSQEGATRSGNTIYF,TGTGCCAGCAGCCAAGAAGGGGCAACCCGCTCTGGAAACACCATATATTTT
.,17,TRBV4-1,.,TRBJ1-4,CASSPSLNDRNNEKLFF,TGCGCCAGCAGCCCCTCTTTAAATGACAGAAACAATGAAAAACTGTTTTTT
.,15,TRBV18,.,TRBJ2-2,CASSRRSGNTGELFF,TGTGCCAGCTCACGGAGGTCAGGGAACACCGGGGAGCTGTTTTTT
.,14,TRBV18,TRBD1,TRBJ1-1,CASSLTGMNTEAFF,TGTGCCAGCTCCTTGACAGGGATGAACACTGAAGCTTTCTTT
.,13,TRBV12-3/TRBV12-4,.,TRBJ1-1,CASSFSGITEAFF,TGTGCCAGCAGTTTCTCGGGGATCACTGAAGCTTTCTTT
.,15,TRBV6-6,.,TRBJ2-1,CASSYSKSYYNEQFF,TGTGCCAGCAGTTACTCGAAATCGTACTACAATGAGCAGTTCTTC
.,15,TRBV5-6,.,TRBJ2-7,CASNRLEGGRGEQYF,TGTGCCAGCAACCGCTTAGAAGGTGGACGTGGGGAGCAGTACTTC
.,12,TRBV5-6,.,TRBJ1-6,CASSFNNSPLHF,TGTGCCAGCAGCTTTAATAATTCACCCCTCCACTTT
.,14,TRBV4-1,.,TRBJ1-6,CASSQDPLSSPLHF,TGCGCCAGCAGCCAAGATCCGCTGAGTTCACCCCTCCACTTT
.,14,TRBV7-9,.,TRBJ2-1,CASSSRMGENEQFF,TGTGCCAGCAGCTCGAGAATGGGTGAGAATGAGCAGTTCTTC
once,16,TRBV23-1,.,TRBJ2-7,CASSHPGDRSSYEQYF,TGCGCCAGCAGTCATCCCGGAGACAGGAGCTCCTACGAGCAGTACTTC
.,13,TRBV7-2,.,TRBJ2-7,CASSLGGRDEQYF,TGTGCCAGCAGCTTAGGGGGCCGGGACGAGCAGTACTTC
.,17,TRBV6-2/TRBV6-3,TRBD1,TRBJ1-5,CASSPYGTGYSNQPQHF,TGTGCCAGCAGTCCCTATGGGACAGGGTATAGCAATCAGCCCCAGCATTTT
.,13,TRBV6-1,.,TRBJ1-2,CASSDIWSYGYTF,TGTGCCAGCAGTGATATATGGAGCTATGGCTACACCTTC
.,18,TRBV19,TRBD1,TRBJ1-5,CASSTATVDRGRRQPQHF,TGTGCCAGTAGTACAGCTACCGTGGACAGGGGGCGACGGCAGCCCCAGCATTTT
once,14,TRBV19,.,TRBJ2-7,CATQSTGGSGEQYF,TGTGCCACTCAAAGTACCGGGGGATCGGGCGAGCAGTACTTC
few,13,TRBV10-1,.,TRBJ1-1,CASRRTANTEAFF,TGCGCCAGCAGACGGACCGCGAACACTGAAGCTTTCTTT
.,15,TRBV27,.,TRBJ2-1,CASKRTVSSYNEQFF,TGTGCCAGCAAGAGGACAGTGTCCTCCTACAATGAGCAGTTCTTC
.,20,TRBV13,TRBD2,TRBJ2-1,CASSLGVGVGREGSYNEQFF,TGTGCCAGCAGCTTAGGCGTCGGGGTCGGGCGGGAGGGCTCCTACAATGAGCAGTTCTTC
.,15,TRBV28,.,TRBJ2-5,CASSSLQGQVKTQYF,TGTGCCAGCAGTTCCCTACAGGGCCAGGTGAAGACCCAGTACTTC
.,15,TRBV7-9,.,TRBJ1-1,CASSFSWGMNTEAFF,TGTGCCAGCAGCTTTAGTTGGGGGATGAACACTGAAGCTTTCTTT
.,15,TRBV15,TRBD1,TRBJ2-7,CATSKGTGGSYEQYF,TGTGCCACCAGCAAAGGGACAGGGGGTTCCTACGAGCAGTACTTC
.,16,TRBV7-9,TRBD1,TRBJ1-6,CASSLARGQGNSPLHF,TGTGCCAGCAGCTTAGCTCGGGGACAGGGAAATTCACCCCTCCACTTT